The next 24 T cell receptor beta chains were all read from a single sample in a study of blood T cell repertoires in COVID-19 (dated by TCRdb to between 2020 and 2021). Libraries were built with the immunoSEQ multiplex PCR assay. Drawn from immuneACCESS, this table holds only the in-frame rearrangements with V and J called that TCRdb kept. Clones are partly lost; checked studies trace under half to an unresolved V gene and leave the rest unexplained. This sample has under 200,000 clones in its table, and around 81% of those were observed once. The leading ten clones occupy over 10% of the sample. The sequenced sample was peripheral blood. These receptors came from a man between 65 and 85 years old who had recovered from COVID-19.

The CDR3 nucleotides read TGTGCCAGCAGGACACAGGGGGATGCTGAAGCTTTCTTT. Amino acids: CASRTQGDAEAFF. The chain carries TRBV3-1 (or the pseudogene TRBV3-2) and TRBJ1-1; TRBD1 agrees at 8 bases. The germline V gene has CDR1 LGHDT and CDR2 YNNKEL (reference sequence). V gave up 6 bases and J gave up 6 bases; unmatched junction bases: 6. There are 13 residues in the CDR3.

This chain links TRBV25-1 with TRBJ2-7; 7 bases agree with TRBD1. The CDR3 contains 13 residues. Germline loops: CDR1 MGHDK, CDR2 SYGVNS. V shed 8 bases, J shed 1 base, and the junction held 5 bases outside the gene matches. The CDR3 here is CASLRTGSYEQYF. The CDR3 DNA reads TGTGCCAGCCTTAGGACAGGATCCTACGAGCAGTACTTC.

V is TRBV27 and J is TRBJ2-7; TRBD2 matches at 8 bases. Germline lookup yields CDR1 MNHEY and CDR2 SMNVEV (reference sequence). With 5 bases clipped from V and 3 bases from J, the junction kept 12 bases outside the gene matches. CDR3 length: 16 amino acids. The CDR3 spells CASSRGGANIHYEQYF. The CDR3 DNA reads TGTGCCAGCAGTCGGGGGGGGGCAAATATACACTACGAGCAGTACTTC.

In DNA form, the CDR3 reads TGTGCCAGCAGCTTAGGGGTTGGCGGCTCCTACGAGCAGTACTTC. The encoded protein is CASSLGVGGSYEQYF. The J gene is TRBJ2-7, the V gene TRBV11-2; D is unresolved. Germline V gene data show CDR1 as SGHAT and CDR2 as FQNNGV. Trimming pared 1 base from V and 0 bases from J, leaving 10 bases between. The CDR3 covers 15 residues.

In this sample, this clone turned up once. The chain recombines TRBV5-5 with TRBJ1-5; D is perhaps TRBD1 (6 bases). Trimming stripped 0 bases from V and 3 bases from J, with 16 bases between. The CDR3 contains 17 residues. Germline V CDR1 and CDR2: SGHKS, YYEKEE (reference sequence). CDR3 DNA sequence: TGTGCCAGCAGCTTGGCGGGGGGGGCGGGTATCAATCAGCCCCAGCATTTT. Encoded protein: CASSLAGGAGINQPQHF.

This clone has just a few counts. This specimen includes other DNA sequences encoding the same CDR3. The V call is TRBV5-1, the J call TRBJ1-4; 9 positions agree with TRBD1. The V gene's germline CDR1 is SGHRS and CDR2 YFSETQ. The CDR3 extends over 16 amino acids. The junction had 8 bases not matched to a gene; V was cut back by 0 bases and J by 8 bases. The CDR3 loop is CASSLAGQGVGEKLFF. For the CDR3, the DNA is TGCGCCAGCAGCTTGGCGGGACAGGGCGTCGGGGAAAAACTGTTTTTT.

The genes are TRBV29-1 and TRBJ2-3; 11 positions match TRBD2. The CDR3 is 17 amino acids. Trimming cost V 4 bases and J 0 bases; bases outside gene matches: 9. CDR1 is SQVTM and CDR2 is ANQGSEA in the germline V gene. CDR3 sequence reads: CSVGLTSGRVSTDTQYF. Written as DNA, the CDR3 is TGCAGCGTTGGGCTCACTAGCGGGAGAGTTAGCACAGATACGCAGTATTTT.

The CDR3 protein is CASTNWGGRGDEQYF. As DNA, the CDR3 is TGCGCCAGCACCAACTGGGGGGGGCGCGGCGACGAGCAGTACTTC. This chain connects TRBV5-1 to TRBJ2-7, with D possibly TRBD2 on 7 matching bases. The CDR3 extends over 15 amino acids. CDR1 is SGHRS and CDR2 is YFSETQ in the germline V gene. The V and J ends lost 6 bases and 5 bases respectively, with 21 bases between them.

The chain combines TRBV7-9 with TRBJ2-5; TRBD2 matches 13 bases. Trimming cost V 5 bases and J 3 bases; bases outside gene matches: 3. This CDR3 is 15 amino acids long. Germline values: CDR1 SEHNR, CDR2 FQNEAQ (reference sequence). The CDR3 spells CASSPGTSGKETQYF. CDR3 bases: TGTGCCAGCAGCCCCGGGACTAGCGGGAAAGAGACCCAGTACTTC.

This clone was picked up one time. CDR3 region: CASQQGVITEAFF. As DNA, the CDR3 is TGTGCCAGCCAACAGGGCGTAATCACTGAAGCTTTCTTT. The chain has TRBV7-3 and TRBJ1-1; D might be TRBD1 (6 bases). The V and J ends lost 8 bases and 4 bases respectively, with 14 bases between them. The CDR3 is 13 amino acids. Germline-derived CDR1 and CDR2 are SGHTA and FQGTGA.

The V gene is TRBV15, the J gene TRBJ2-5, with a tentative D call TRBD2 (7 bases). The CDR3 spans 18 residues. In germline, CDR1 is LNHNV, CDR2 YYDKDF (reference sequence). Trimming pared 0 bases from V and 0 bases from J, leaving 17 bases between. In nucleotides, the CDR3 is TGTGCCACCAGCAGAGACCGGGGGGCGGATGGCTACCAAGAGACCCAGTACTTC. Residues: CATSRDRGADGYQETQYF.

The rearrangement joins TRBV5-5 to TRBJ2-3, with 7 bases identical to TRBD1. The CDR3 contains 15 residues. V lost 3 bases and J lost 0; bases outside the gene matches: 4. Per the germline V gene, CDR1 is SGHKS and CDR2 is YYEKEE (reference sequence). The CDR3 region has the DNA TGTGCCAGCAGCTCACAGGGGATTAGCACAGATACGCAGTATTTT. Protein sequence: CASSSQGISTDTQYF.

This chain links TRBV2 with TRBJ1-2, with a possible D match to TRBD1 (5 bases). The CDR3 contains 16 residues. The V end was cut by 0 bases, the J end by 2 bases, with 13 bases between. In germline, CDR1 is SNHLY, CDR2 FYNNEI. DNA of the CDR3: TGTGCCAGCAGTGAAGCGAGCGCAGGGAGGAACTATGGCTACACCTTC. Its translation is CASSEASAGRNYGYTF.

For the CDR3, the DNA is TGTGCCAGCAGTTACGTGATGCGGGAGAAGAGGAATGAGCAGTTCTTC. Translation gives CASSYVMREKRNEQFF. The gene calls are TRBV6-2 or TRBV6-3 and TRBJ2-1; 7 bases fit TRBD2. Germline V gives CDR1 MNHEY, CDR2 SVGEGT. This CDR3 is built from 16 residues. After removal of 2 bases from V and 7 bases from J, the junction contained 11 bases not matched to a gene.

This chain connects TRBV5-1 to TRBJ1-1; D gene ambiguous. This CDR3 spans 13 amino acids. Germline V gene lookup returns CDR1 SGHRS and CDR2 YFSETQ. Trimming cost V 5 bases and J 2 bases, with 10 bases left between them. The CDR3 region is CASRPNSNTEAFF. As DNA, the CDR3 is TGCGCCAGCAGACCAAACAGCAACACTGAAGCTTTCTTT.

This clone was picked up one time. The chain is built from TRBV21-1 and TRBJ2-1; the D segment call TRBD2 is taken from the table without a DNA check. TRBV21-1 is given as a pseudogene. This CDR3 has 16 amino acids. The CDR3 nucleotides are TGTGCCAGCACCCCCAAAGGGAGCGGGGAATACAATGAGCAGTTCTTC. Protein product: CASTPKGSGEYNEQFF.

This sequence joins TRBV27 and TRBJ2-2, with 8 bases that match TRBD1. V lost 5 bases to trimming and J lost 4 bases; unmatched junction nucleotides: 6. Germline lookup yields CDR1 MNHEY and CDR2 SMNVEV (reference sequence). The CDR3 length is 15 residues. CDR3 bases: TGTGCCAGCAGTCCCCAGGGGGCGCGCACCGGGGAGCTGTTTTTT. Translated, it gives CASSPQGARTGELFF.

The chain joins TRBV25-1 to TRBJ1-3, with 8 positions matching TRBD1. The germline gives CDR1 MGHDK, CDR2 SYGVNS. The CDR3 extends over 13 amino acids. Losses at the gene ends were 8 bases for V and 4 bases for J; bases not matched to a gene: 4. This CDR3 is CASGQGAGNTIYF. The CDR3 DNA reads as TGTGCCAGCGGACAGGGTGCAGGAAACACCATATATTTT.

The CDR3 DNA follows: TGTGCCAGCAGCTTAGGTGGGGGACTACTCAAAAACATTCAGTACTTC. Translated: CASSLGGGLLKNIQYF. The rearrangement links TRBV7-2 to TRBJ2-4, with TRBD2 identical over 7 bases. Germline V gene data show CDR1 as SGHTA and CDR2 as FQGNSA. The J segment lost 3 bases and the V segment lost 1 base, leaving 6 bases of the junction unmatched. This CDR3 region has 16 residues.

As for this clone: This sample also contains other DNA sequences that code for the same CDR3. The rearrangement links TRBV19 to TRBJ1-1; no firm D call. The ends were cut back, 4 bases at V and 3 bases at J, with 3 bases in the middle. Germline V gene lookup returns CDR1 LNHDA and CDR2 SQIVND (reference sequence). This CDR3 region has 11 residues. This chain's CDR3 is CASSTYTEAFF. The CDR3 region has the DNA TGTGCCAGTAGTACCTACACTGAAGCTTTCTTT.

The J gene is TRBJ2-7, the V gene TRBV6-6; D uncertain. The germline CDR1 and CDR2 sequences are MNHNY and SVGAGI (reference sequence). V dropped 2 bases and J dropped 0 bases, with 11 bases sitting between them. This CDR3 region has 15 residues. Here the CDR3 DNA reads TGTGCCAGCAGTTACGTTAAAAGAGTCTCCTACGAGCAGTACTTC. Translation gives CASSYVKRVSYEQYF.

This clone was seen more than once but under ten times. CDR3: CASRDQGATLSTEAFF. The CDR3 DNA is TGTGCCAGCAGAGACCAGGGGGCGACTTTATCCACTGAAGCTTTCTTT. The chain combines TRBV21-1 with TRBJ1-1; the listed D gene, TRBD1, was not tested against the DNA. TRBV21-1 is a pseudogene. The CDR3 contains 16 residues.

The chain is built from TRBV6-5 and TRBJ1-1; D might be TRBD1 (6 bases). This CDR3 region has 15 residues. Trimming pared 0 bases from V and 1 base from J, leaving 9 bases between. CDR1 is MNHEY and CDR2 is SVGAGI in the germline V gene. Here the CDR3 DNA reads TGTGCCAGCAGTTACTCCCCGGACAGGAACACTGAAGCTTTCTTT. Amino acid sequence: CASSYSPDRNTEAFF.

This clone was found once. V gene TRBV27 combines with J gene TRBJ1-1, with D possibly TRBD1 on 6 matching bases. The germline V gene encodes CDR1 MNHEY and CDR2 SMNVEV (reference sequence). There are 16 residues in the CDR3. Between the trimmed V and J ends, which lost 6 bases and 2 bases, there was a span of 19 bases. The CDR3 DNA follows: TGTGCCAGCAGGCCCTGGGAGGGGGGGATAAACACTGAAGCTTTCTTT. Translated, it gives CASRPWEGGINTEAFF.